Detailed here is one TCR beta chain. What it recognizes is unknown. One entry per CDR3 protein, called by TCRdb with MiXCR from the reads. The sample gives 370,000 or so distinct CDR3 sequences, approximately 35% of which show up once; approximately 13% is in the top ten. The data derive from a study of T cell repertoires in cytomegalovirus infection. The source material was cultured PBMCs, sampled from culture after CMV antigen stimulation. This TCR came from a human donor in good health (CMV status not recorded). Some clones in this sample may be carry-over from other donors' samples.

The CDR3 DNA follows: TGTGCCAGCAGCGCCGCGGGAGGAGGGCCCTACGAGCAGTACGTC. Translating gives CASSAAGGGPYEQYV. The J gene is TRBJ2-7, the V gene TRBV6-2 or TRBV6-3, with TRBD2 matching over 8 bases. The germline V gene encodes CDR1 MNHEY and CDR2 SVGEGT. Trimming removed 6 bases from V and 2 bases from J; junction bases left unmatched: 9. The CDR3 sequence is 15 residues long.